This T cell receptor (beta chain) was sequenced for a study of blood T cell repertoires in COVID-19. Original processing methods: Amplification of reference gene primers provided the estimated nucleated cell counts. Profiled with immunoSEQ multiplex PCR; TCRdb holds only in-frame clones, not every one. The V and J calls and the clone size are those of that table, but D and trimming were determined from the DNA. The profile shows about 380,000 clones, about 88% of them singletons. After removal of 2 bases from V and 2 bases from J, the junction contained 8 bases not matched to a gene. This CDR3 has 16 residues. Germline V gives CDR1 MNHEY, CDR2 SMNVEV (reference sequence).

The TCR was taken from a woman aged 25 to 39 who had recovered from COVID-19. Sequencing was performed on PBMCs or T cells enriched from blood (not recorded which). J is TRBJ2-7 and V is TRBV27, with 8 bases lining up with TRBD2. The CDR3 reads CASSLNGGRSAYEQYF. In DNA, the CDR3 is TGTGCCAGCAGTTTAAATGGCGGGAGGTCCGCCTACGAGCAGTACTTC.